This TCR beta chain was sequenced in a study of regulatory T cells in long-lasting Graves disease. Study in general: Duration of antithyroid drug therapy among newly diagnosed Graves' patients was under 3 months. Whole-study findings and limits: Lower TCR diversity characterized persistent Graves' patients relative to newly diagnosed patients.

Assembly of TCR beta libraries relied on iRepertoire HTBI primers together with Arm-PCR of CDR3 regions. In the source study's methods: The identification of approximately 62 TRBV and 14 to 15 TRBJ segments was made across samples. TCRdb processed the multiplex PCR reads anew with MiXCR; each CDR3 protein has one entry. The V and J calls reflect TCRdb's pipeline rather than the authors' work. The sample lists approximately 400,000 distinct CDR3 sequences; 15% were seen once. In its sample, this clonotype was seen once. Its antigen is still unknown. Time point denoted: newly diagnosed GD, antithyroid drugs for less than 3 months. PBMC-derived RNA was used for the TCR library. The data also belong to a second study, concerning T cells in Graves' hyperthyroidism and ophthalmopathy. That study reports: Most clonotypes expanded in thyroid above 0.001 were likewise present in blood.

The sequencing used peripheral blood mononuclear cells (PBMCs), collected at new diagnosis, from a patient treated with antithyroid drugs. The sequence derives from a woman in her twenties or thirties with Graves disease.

The CDR3 region has the DNA TGTGCCAGCACCTTAAGATCAAACTGGCCAGATACGCAGTATTTT. Residues: CASTLRSNWPDTQYF. The genes are TRBV6-1 and TRBJ2-3; no clear D gene. V lost 7 bases, J lost 4 bases, and 18 bases lay in between. The germline V gene encodes CDR1 MNHNS and CDR2 SASEGT. CDR3 length equals 15 residues.